This is a list of T cell receptor beta chains from one sample in a study of T cell responses to AZD1222 COVID-19 vaccine. Only in-frame clones appear in the TCRdb table, and some are missing; sequencing was by immunoSEQ multiplex PCR. This table holds 150,000 to 200,000 clones, about 90% found once. The sample here was peripheral blood, taken on day 0 of AZD1222 vaccination. Receptors originate from an adult in good health. Both conserved end residues are part of each CDR3. D genes are given only for firm matches. The listing skips clone size in some rows; elsewhere it reads once, few, many or a size class.

J gene | V gene | clone size | D gene | CDR3 DNA | CDR3 protein
TRBJ2-7 | TRBV27 | - | TRBD1 | TGTGCCAGCAGTGTCGCCCTGGGACAGGGCCGAGAGCAGTACTTC | CASSVALGQGREQYF
TRBJ2-5 | TRBV10-3 | - | - | TGTGCCATCAGTGAGCTGGGACGGCAAGAGACCCAGTACTTC | CAISELGRQETQYF
TRBJ1-1 | TRBV7-2 | - | - | TGTGCCAGCAGCCTGAGGGGGACGAACACTGAAGCTTTCTTT | CASSLRGTNTEAFF
TRBJ1-2 | TRBV30 | - | - | TGTGCCTGGAGAGGGACTGGGGATGGCTACACCTTC | CAWRGTGDGYTF
TRBJ1-3 | TRBV28 | - | - | TGTGCCAGCAGCGGACGGGTCTCTGGAAACACCATATATTTT | CASSGRVSGNTIYF
TRBJ2-1 | TRBV19 | - | TRBD2 | TGTGCCAGTAGTATGGCGTCGGCGGGGGAGAACAATGAGCAGTTCTTC | CASSMASAGENNEQFF
TRBJ1-1 | TRBV7-9 | - | - | TGTGCCAGCAGCCACACCCTGAACACTGAAGCTTTCTTT | CASSHTLNTEAFF
TRBJ1-4 | TRBV12-3/TRBV12-4 | - | - | TGTGCCAGCATTAGGGAAAGCGAAAAACTGTTTTTT | CASIRESEKLFF
TRBJ2-1 | TRBV6-2/TRBV6-3 | once | - | TGTGCCAGCAGCCAGGGACCACGCTCCTACAATGAGCAGTTCTTC | CASSQGPRSYNEQFF
TRBJ2-7 | TRBV3-1/TRBV3-2 | - | - | TGTGCCAGCAGCCAAGAGGTTACCGGCGAGCAGTACTTC | CASSQEVTGEQYF
TRBJ2-7 | TRBV24-1 | - | - | TGTGCCACCAGCGATGGTAAGGAGGGCTACGAGCAGTACTTC | CATSDGKEGYEQYF
TRBJ1-2 | TRBV18 | - | TRBD1 | TGTGCCAGCTCACCGCCGGGACAGGGGGCGCGTGGCTACACCTTC | CASSPPGQGARGYTF
TRBJ1-2 | TRBV5-6 | - | - | TGTGCCAGCAGCTTGGGCCTTGGGGAACAGGCTGGCTACACCTTC | CASSLGLGEQAGYTF
TRBJ1-1 | TRBV6-4 | - | TRBD1 | TGTGCCAGACACAGGGGGGAGGACACTGAAGCTTTCTTT | CARHRGEDTEAFF
TRBJ1-5 | TRBV30 | once | - | TGTGCCTGGAGTGCCCTTGATAGGGGACGCAATCAGCCCCAGCATTTT | CAWSALDRGRNQPQHF
TRBJ2-7 | TRBV15 | - | - | TGTGCCACCAGCAGAGATCCCGGGGGATCCTACGAGCAGTACTTC | CATSRDPGGSYEQYF
TRBJ2-7 | TRBV4-2 | - | TRBD1 | TGTGCCAGCAGCCACCAAGATCCCCGTGGACAGGTAAATCCTAACGAGCAGTACTTC | CASSHQDPRGQVNPNEQYF
TRBJ2-1 | TRBV11-2 | - | - | TGTGCCAGCAGCTTAGGGACGGGCAATGAGCAGTTCTTC | CASSLGTGNEQFF
TRBJ1-4 | TRBV6-5 | - | - | TGTGCCAGCAGTTGGGGTACAGGGCGTAATGAAAAACTGTTTTTT | CASSWGTGRNEKLFF
TRBJ1-5 | TRBV20-1 | - | - | TGCAGTGCTAGTGCAGACGGAGGGAACAATCAGCCCCAGCATTTT | CSASADGGNNQPQHF
TRBJ2-2 | TRBV11-1 | - | - | TGTGCCAGCAGCGAGGGAGGCGGGGAGCTGTTTTTT | CASSEGGGELFF
TRBJ2-2 | TRBV12-3/TRBV12-4 | - | - | TGTGCCAGCAGTTTCACCCCCGGGGAGCTGTTTTTT | CASSFTPGELFF